The 2 T cell receptor beta chains below all came from one sample that was sequenced in a study of cytomegalovirus exposure and HLA in healthy donors. The PCR made use of 60 Vbeta and 13 Jbeta primers. The protocol was immunoSEQ multiplex PCR, while the TCRdb copy is restricted to in-frame clones and leaves out a portion. The data show 74,000 or so clones, with around 78% seen just once and 4.5% to 7% held by the top ten. The sequenced material came from PBMCs. The receptors derive from a male donor in good health and CMV-seropositive.

This clone came up a few times. The CDR3 here is CASSKLYSGNTIYF. DNA of the CDR3: TGTGCCAGCAGTAAATTATACTCTGGAAACACCATATATTTT. The chain couples TRBV6-5 to TRBJ1-3; D is unresolved. With 5 bases removed from V and 0 bases from J, the gap between germline ends came to 8 bases. The CDR3 totals 14 residues. Germline V gives CDR1 MNHEY, CDR2 SVGAGI.

This chain connects TRBV28 to TRBJ2-7; TRBD2 matches at 7 bases. The CDR3 covers 13 residues. V was pared by 6 bases and J by 6 bases, with 8 bases of the junction left unmatched. Germline CDR1 and CDR2: MDHEN and SYDVKM. CDR3 coding DNA: TGTGCCAGCAGCCGTCTGGGGGGGAGCGAGCAGTACTTC. Encoded protein: CASSRLGGSEQYF. Supplemented by reference TRBV28 and TRBJ2-7, the full variable domain reads DVKVTQSSRYLVKRTGEKVFLECVQDMDHENMFWYRQDPGLGLRLIYFSYDVKMKEKGDIPEGYSVSREKKERFSLILESASTNQTSMYLCASSRLGGSEQYFGPGTRLTVT.